A selection of T cell receptor beta chains follows, all from one sample in a study of cytomegalovirus exposure and HLA in healthy donors. Assay: immunoSEQ multiplex PCR; the TCRdb copy retains only in-frame clones and omits some. The sample has approximately 86,000 clones; more than 70% are singletons. The sequencing sample was made of PBMCs. The receptors were sampled from a middle-aged man in good health and CMV-seronegative. Each CDR3 is given with its conserved first and last residue. The order of the fields is clone size, V gene, J gene, CDR3 protein. Clone size, where shown, is once, few, many, or a class for clones that have expanded.

size: few; V: TRBV9; J: TRBJ2-7; CDR3: CASSVGATGVYEQYF
size: NA; V: TRBV30; J: TRBJ1-1; CDR3: CAWSVYRANTEAFF
size: NA; V: TRBV4-1; J: TRBJ1-4; CDR3: CASSQTPVDRGNEKLFF
size: once; V: TRBV7-2; J: TRBJ1-5; CDR3: CASSLVAGSNQPQHF
size: NA; V: TRBV4-3; J: TRBJ2-1; CDR3: CASSQDAAYNEQFF
size: NA; V: TRBV5-1; J: TRBJ2-3; CDR3: CASSDRTSGTDTQYF
size: NA; V: TRBV6-5; J: TRBJ2-7; CDR3: CASSYGGGIYEQYF
size: once; V: TRBV4-1; J: TRBJ2-7; CDR3: CASSQDPVIDRIYYEQYF
size: NA; V: TRBV7-2; J: TRBJ2-1; CDR3: CASSWGDRYNEQFF
size: few; V: TRBV6-1; J: TRBJ1-5; CDR3: CASSRDRNSNQPQHF
size: NA; V: TRBV5-1; J: TRBJ2-5; CDR3: CASSLAPTLQETQYF
size: NA; V: TRBV5-1; J: TRBJ2-3; CDR3: CASSLERGAATDTQYF
size: NA; V: TRBV28; J: TRBJ1-2; CDR3: CASSTGGRPSPYGYTF
size: NA; V: TRBV9; J: TRBJ2-7; CDR3: CASSVVGTGYEQYF
size: NA; V: TRBV6-1; J: NA; CDR3: CASSDATGGWSYEQYF
size: few; V: TRBV7-2; J: TRBJ2-7; CDR3: CASSSSPRTAPYEQYF
size: NA; V: TRBV28; J: TRBJ1-1; CDR3: CASSPPRGNTEAFF
size: NA; V: TRBV7-3; J: TRBJ1-2; CDR3: CASSPGGVNYGYTF
size: NA; V: TRBV21-1; J: TRBJ1-5; CDR3: CATFSLNGQGGLGNQPQHF
size: NA; V: TRBV6-5; J: NA; CDR3: CASSWGLAGSGEQYF
size: NA; V: TRBV7-2; J: TRBJ1-2; CDR3: CASSLALGQGILGYTF
size: NA; V: TRBV6-6; J: TRBJ1-2; CDR3: CASYTTRDYGYTF
size: NA; V: TRBV5-1; J: TRBJ1-1; CDR3: CASSKTDRGLSEAFF
size: NA; V: TRBV6-5; J: TRBJ2-7; CDR3: CASSYGGTGGYEQYF
size: NA; V: TRBV19; J: TRBJ2-1; CDR3: CASKDRYNEQFF
size: NA; V: TRBV6-4; J: TRBJ2-1; CDR3: CASSGLAGGPSDEQFF
size: NA; V: TRBV29-1; J: TRBJ1-2; CDR3: CSVSGQVGYGYTF
size: NA; V: TRBV5-1; J: TRBJ2-7; CDR3: CASSLTPGEQYF
size: NA; V: TRBV15; J: TRBJ1-1; CDR3: CATSPRTEGTTEAFF
size: NA; V: TRBV5-6; J: TRBJ1-4; CDR3: CASSLGSQGMSEKLFF
size: NA; V: TRBV27; J: TRBJ1-2; CDR3: CASSLSLGVGGYTF
size: NA; V: TRBV30; J: TRBJ1-1; CDR3: CAWNREGGGEAFF
size: NA; V: TRBV29-1; J: TRBJ2-5; CDR3: CSVDSGERGETQYF
size: NA; V: TRBV2; J: TRBJ2-5; CDR3: CASFGLQGAPTQYF
size: NA; V: TRBV7-9; J: TRBJ1-3; CDR3: CASRNSPPSSGNTIYF
size: NA; V: TRBV2; J: TRBJ1-6; CDR3: CASSGSYNSPLHF
size: NA; V: TRBV11-2; J: TRBJ1-2; CDR3: CASSLDWVADGYTF
size: NA; V: TRBV5-6; J: TRBJ1-2; CDR3: CASSDRGRGDGYTF
size: NA; V: TRBV7-3; J: TRBJ1-6; CDR3: CASSSVNSPLHF
size: NA; V: TRBV6-6; J: TRBJ1-5; CDR3: CASSHVGQGSQPQHF
size: NA; V: TRBV7-8; J: TRBJ2-5; CDR3: CASSLALGGRQETQYF
size: NA; V: TRBV11-1; J: TRBJ1-3; CDR3: CASSPGDRGTAGNTIYF
size: NA; V: TRBV2; J: TRBJ2-3; CDR3: CASTLTDTQYF
size: NA; V: TRBV28; J: TRBJ1-5; CDR3: CASSPRDIGNQPQHF
size: NA; V: TRBV5-6; J: TRBJ2-2; CDR3: CASSLIDRNTGELFF
size: NA; V: TRBV7-3; J: TRBJ1-4; CDR3: CASSLGGGEKLFF
size: NA; V: TRBV28; J: TRBJ2-3; CDR3: CASSVRTSSTDTQYF
size: once; V: TRBV28; J: TRBJ2-7; CDR3: CASSLGSYRGYEQYF
size: NA; V: TRBV4-3; J: TRBJ1-1; CDR3: CASSQVFSQDTEAFF
size: once; V: TRBV7-2; J: TRBJ2-5; CDR3: CASSSIPGRTQYF
size: once; V: TRBV4-2; J: TRBJ1-5; CDR3: CASSQDPPGGEDQPQHF
size: NA; V: TRBV27; J: TRBJ1-3; CDR3: CASSLPHLRGPSGNTIYF
size: NA; V: TRBV6-1; J: TRBJ2-7; CDR3: CASSGDSGGASEQYF
size: NA; V: TRBV7-3; J: TRBJ1-1; CDR3: CASSLYVRAEGDTEAFF
size: NA; V: TRBV4-3; J: TRBJ2-3; CDR3: CASSQAKSASTDTQYF
size: NA; V: TRBV9; J: TRBJ1-4; CDR3: CASSVSGTGGEKLFF
size: few; V: TRBV6-5; J: TRBJ1-2; CDR3: CASSWTDTEFGYTF